This is a list of T cell receptor beta chains from one sample in a study of vaccination and CD4 T cells after COVID-19. MiXCR, applied by TCRdb to the PCR reads, yields one record per CDR3 protein. Here the sample spans 20,000 to 30,000 distinct CDR3 sequences, about three fifths being singletons. These TCRs' antigens remain unknown. The sample comprised CD4+ T cells from blood, cultured in vitro. All receptors come from a human donor who had recovered from COVID-19. CDR3s include the opening cysteine and the closing phenylalanine or tryptophan. Each record gives: V gene, clone size, D gene, J gene, CDR3 DNA, CDR3 protein. The D gene is left open where the match is weak. Size tells how often a clone was seen (once, few, many) or the class of an expanded clone, and some rows leave it out.

V: TRBV7-3
size: -
D: TRBD1
J: TRBJ2-3
DNA: TGTGCCAGCAGCTTATTCGGACAGGGTTTAGATACGCAGTATTTT
CDR3: CASSLFGQGLDTQYF

V: TRBV7-9
size: few
D: TRBD2
J: TRBJ2-3
DNA: TGTGCCAGCAGCCCCCGGACTAGCGGGCCTAGCACAGATACGCAGTATTTT
CDR3: CASSPRTSGPSTDTQYF

V: TRBV7-9
size: -
D: TRBD1
J: TRBJ2-5
DNA: TGTGCCAGCAGCACCGGACAGGAAGAGACCCAGTACTTC
CDR3: CASSTGQEETQYF

V: TRBV7-3
size: -
D: -
J: TRBJ1-2
DNA: TGTGCCAGCAGCGCAGGGGTGGACTATGGCTACACCTTC
CDR3: CASSAGVDYGYTF

V: TRBV5-1
size: -
D: TRBD2
J: TRBJ2-1
DNA: TGCGCCAGCAGGTTACTAGCGGGATCCTACAATGAGCAGTTCTTC
CDR3: CASRLLAGSYNEQFF

V: TRBV10-3
size: -
D: TRBD1
J: TRBJ1-2
DNA: TGTGCCAGCAGTGCCCTCCGGACAGGGAGCTATGGCTACACCTTC
CDR3: CASSALRTGSYGYTF

V: TRBV7-3
size: -
D: -
J: TRBJ2-1
DNA: TGTGCCAGCAGCCCAACCCCGAGCGCGGAGTACAATGAGCAGTTCTTC
CDR3: CASSPTPSAEYNEQFF

V: TRBV21-1
size: -
D: -
J: TRBJ2-3
DNA: TGTGCCAGCAGCAAATGTAGGAGAAGCACAGATACGCAGTATTTT
CDR3: CASSKCRRSTDTQYF

V: TRBV28
size: -
D: TRBD1
J: TRBJ1-6
DNA: TGTGCCAGCAGTTTTTTGGGGACAGCTAGCTCACCCCTCCACTTT
CDR3: CASSFLGTASSPLHF

V: TRBV6-1
size: -
D: TRBD1
J: TRBJ1-1
DNA: TGTGCCAGCACCCAGGGACAGGGGATGAACACTGAAGCTTTCTTT
CDR3: CASTQGQGMNTEAFF

V: TRBV7-2
size: -
D: -
J: TRBJ1-3
DNA: TGTGCCAGCAGCTTTCAGGGAATGACAAACACCATATATTTT
CDR3: CASSFQGMTNTIYF

V: TRBV14
size: -
D: TRBD1
J: TRBJ1-2
DNA: TGTGCCAGCAGCCTCGGACAGGCACAGCGGTATGGCTACACCTTC
CDR3: CASSLGQAQRYGYTF

V: TRBV24-1
size: -
D: TRBD2
J: TRBJ2-5
DNA: TGTGCCACCAGTGATGGTCGACTAGCGGGAGGTAGGGAGACCCAGTACTTC
CDR3: CATSDGRLAGGRETQYF

V: TRBV19
size: few
D: -
J: TRBJ2-5
DNA: TGTGCCAGTAAGGGCAGGGGTACCCAAGAGACCCAGTACTTC
CDR3: CASKGRGTQETQYF

V: TRBV19
size: -
D: -
J: TRBJ2-1
DNA: TGTGCCAGTAGTATAGCCCGGCCTGCCCGACTGGGAAATGAGCAGTTCTTC
CDR3: CASSIARPARLGNEQFF

V: TRBV28
size: -
D: -
J: TRBJ1-2
DNA: TGTGCCACCTCTCGGAGGGGGTATGGCTACACCTTC
CDR3: CATSRRGYGYTF

V: TRBV7-2
size: few
D: -
J: TRBJ2-7
DNA: TGTGCCAGCAGCCGCAGGAGCTCCTACGAGCAGTACTTC
CDR3: CASSRRSSYEQYF

V: TRBV6-1
size: -
D: -
J: TRBJ1-5
DNA: TGTGCCAGCAGTGCCCCTGCTTGGGGGGGCAATCACCCCCAGCATTTT
CDR3: CASSAPAWGGNHPQHF

V: TRBV11-2
size: -
D: TRBD2
J: TRBJ2-7
DNA: TGTGCCAGCAGCCCCCCCGGGCGGGAGACCTACGAGCAGTACTTC
CDR3: CASSPPGRETYEQYF

V: TRBV29-1
size: -
D: TRBD2
J: TRBJ2-3
DNA: TGCAGCGTCCTCACTAGCGGGAGGATGACAGATACGCAGTATTTT
CDR3: CSVLTSGRMTDTQYF

V: TRBV28
size: few
D: -
J: TRBJ1-2
DNA: TGTGCCAGCAGTTTTACAGGGTCTAGAAATGGCTACACCTTC
CDR3: CASSFTGSRNGYTF

V: TRBV7-6
size: -
D: -
J: TRBJ1-4
DNA: TGTGCCAGCAGCTCAAACCGGGCCCGCGCTGAAAAACTGTTTTTT
CDR3: CASSSNRARAEKLFF

V: TRBV19
size: -
D: -
J: TRBJ1-5
DNA: TGTGCCAGTCTTCCTTGGGCAGGGCAAAGTAGCAATCAGCCCCAGCATTTT
CDR3: CASLPWAGQSSNQPQHF

V: TRBV28
size: -
D: -
J: TRBJ2-6
DNA: TGTGCCAGCAGTTTGAGCTCGGGGGCCAACGTCCTGACTTTC
CDR3: CASSLSSGANVLTF

V: TRBV20-1
size: -
D: -
J: TRBJ1-5
DNA: TGCAGTGCTATTCAAGGGGGGGGTCAGCCCCAGCATTTT
CDR3: CSAIQGGGQPQHF

V: TRBV6-2/TRBV6-3
size: -
D: -
J: TRBJ1-1
DNA: TGTGCCAGCAGCCCGGGACGGATGAACACTGAAGCTTTCTTT
CDR3: CASSPGRMNTEAFF

V: TRBV7-2
size: -
D: TRBD1
J: TRBJ2-5
DNA: TGTGCCAGCAGCCCCAGAGGGGGCGTCGAAGAGACCCAGTACTTC
CDR3: CASSPRGGVEETQYF

V: TRBV20-1
size: -
D: TRBD1
J: TRBJ2-3
DNA: TGCAGTGCTCCTCCGACAGGGCCTCTCCCCACAGATACGCAGTATTTT
CDR3: CSAPPTGPLPTDTQYF

V: TRBV9
size: few
D: -
J: TRBJ2-5
DNA: TGTGCCAGCAGCGTAGGTGATGTGGGGGTGGCCCAGTACTTC
CDR3: CASSVGDVGVAQYF

V: TRBV25-1
size: -
D: TRBD1
J: TRBJ1-2
DNA: TGTGCCAGCAGTGACCCAGGGGGCAGGAACTATGGCTACACCTTC
CDR3: CASSDPGGRNYGYTF

V: TRBV30
size: -
D: -
J: TRBJ1-5
DNA: TGTGCCTGGAGCGGGGGGCTTCAACCAAATCAGCCCCAGCATTTT
CDR3: CAWSGGLQPNQPQHF

V: TRBV11-3
size: few
D: -
J: TRBJ1-2
DNA: TGTGCCAGCAGCTTAGGGTGGGGGGTCTCGGGCGCAGGGTATGGCTACACCTTC
CDR3: CASSLGWGVSGAGYGYTF

V: TRBV20-1
size: -
D: -
J: TRBJ1-4
DNA: TGCAGTGCTAGAGATGATGGTTGGGTTGAAAAACTGTTTTTT
CDR3: CSARDDGWVEKLFF

V: TRBV20-1
size: -
D: -
J: TRBJ1-4
DNA: TGCAGTGCTAGAGGTGGACCTAATGAAAAACTGTTTTTT
CDR3: CSARGGPNEKLFF

V: TRBV28
size: -
D: TRBD2
J: TRBJ2-5
DNA: TGTGCCAGCAGAGCGGGAGGGCAAGAGACCCAGTACTTC
CDR3: CASRAGGQETQYF

V: TRBV2
size: -
D: TRBD1
J: TRBJ1-1
DNA: TGTGCCAGCAGGGATACTCGGACAGGGGCGAACACTGAAGCTTTCTTT
CDR3: CASRDTRTGANTEAFF

V: TRBV11-2
size: once
D: -
J: TRBJ2-5
DNA: TGTGCCAGCAGCTGGGCGGGCCAAGAGACCCAGTACTTC
CDR3: CASSWAGQETQYF

V: TRBV20-1
size: -
D: -
J: TRBJ2-1
DNA: TGCAGTGCTGGTAGCGGCTTCTACAATGAGCAGTTCTTC
CDR3: CSAGSGFYNEQFF

V: TRBV7-9
size: -
D: -
J: TRBJ1-1
DNA: TGTGCTATTCCAGTGGCCGGGACTGAAGCTTTCTTT
CDR3: CAIPVAGTEAFF

V: TRBV20-1
size: -
D: -
J: TRBJ1-2
DNA: TGCAGTGCTCGAACAGGGAATGGAAACTATGGCTACACCTTC
CDR3: CSARTGNGNYGYTF

V: TRBV20-1
size: -
D: -
J: TRBJ1-1
DNA: TGCAGTGCTAGTCCCCCCTTTGGTAGCCAGATGAACACTGAAGCTTTCTTT
CDR3: CSASPPFGSQMNTEAFF

V: TRBV28
size: -
D: -
J: TRBJ2-7
DNA: TGTGCCAGCAGTTTGGTTCTCCAAGACGAGCAGTACTTC
CDR3: CASSLVLQDEQYF

V: TRBV12-3/TRBV12-4
size: -
D: -
J: TRBJ2-7
DNA: TGTGCCAGCAGTTCCAGCTCGTCAAGGGGGAGCTCCTACGAGCAGTACTTC
CDR3: CASSSSSSRGSSYEQYF

V: TRBV6-1
size: -
D: TRBD2
J: TRBJ2-7
DNA: TGTGCCAGCACCGACGCGGGAGGAACCTACGAGCAGTACTTC
CDR3: CASTDAGGTYEQYF

V: TRBV20-1
size: -
D: -
J: TRBJ2-2
DNA: TGCAGTGCTAGCCCTCGGCGGTCGAACACCGGGGAGCTGTTTTTT
CDR3: CSASPRRSNTGELFF

V: TRBV6-5
size: -
D: -
J: TRBJ1-2
DNA: TGTGCCAGCAGTTACTCAGGAGGGGTCCTTAACTATGGCTACACCTTC
CDR3: CASSYSGGVLNYGYTF